This TCR beta chain is drawn from a study of OX40 agonist ivuxolimab in advanced cancers. Profiled with immunoSEQ multiplex PCR; TCRdb holds only in-frame clones, not every one. The data show tens of thousands of clones, with about 86% seen just once and approximately 2% held by the top ten. Germline V gives CDR1 SGHTA, CDR2 FQGNSA. The V segment lost 4 bases and the J segment 0 bases; nucleotides outside the gene matches: 5. This CDR3 spans 17 amino acids. The chain links TRBV7-2 to TRBJ2-4; TRBD2 agrees at 11 bases. Here the sequenced sample was CD4+ or CD8+ T cells sorted from blood, taken in a trial of the OX40 agonist ivuxolimab. The sequence derives from an adult with an advanced solid tumor such as melanoma, head and neck, liver or kidney cancer. DNA for the CDR3: TGTGCCAGCAGCTCTAGACTAGCGGGGCTAGCCAAAAACATTCAGTACTTC. Protein product: CASSSRLAGLAKNIQYF.